Listed here is a single TCR beta chain. This clonotype was observed many times. This receptor's antigen is unknown. Base qualities are not at hand, and no much larger clone is one base apart. Graves' hyperthyroidism was defined as stable when no progression to ophthalmopathy occurred over 18 months of follow-up. Hyperthyroidism patients were newly diagnosed, had a disease duration of under 2 months, and were aged 18 to 65 years. Exclusion was applied to patients with uncontrolled infections, other autoimmune diseases, pregnancy or lactation. Diagnoses relied on clinical symptoms, serum thyroxine and TRAb, thyroid ultrasound and orbital computed tomography. Total RNA was extracted using Trizol reagent, and RNA quality was assessed on an Agilent 2100 Bioanalyzer. This sample is drawn from a study of T cells in Graves' hyperthyroidism and ophthalmopathy (dated by TCRdb to between 2018 and 2020). Regarding the study in general: To identify distinguishing TCR V-J signatures, a discovery cohort of about 100 patients was used, comprising 43 with Graves' ophthalmopathy and some 57 with stable Graves' hyperthyroidism. Prospective prediction of ophthalmopathy was tested in an independent validation cohort consisting of about 20 hyperthyroidism patients and some 17 patients who later progressed to ophthalmopathy. For training and testing, the 80 to 100 patients in the discovery cohort were randomly divided in a 7:3 ratio. In addition, the study compared T-cell repertoires in thyroid tissue and in blood from roughly 6 Graves' hyperthyroidism patients. After sampling, hyperthyroidism patients received methimazole starting at 30 mg daily, and ophthalmopathy patients received high-dose intravenous methylprednisolone. The paper reports TCR Vbeta CDR3 sequencing of approximately 130 peripheral blood samples: 43 ophthalmopathy, roughly 80 hyperthyroidism and some 17 progressor patients. Findings and caveats that apply to the study as a whole: In validation, the model predicted progression to ophthalmopathy a median of about 6 months before onset, with over 60% sensitivity and 72.22% specificity. Sample size was not statistically predetermined, and blinding of investigators to group allocation was not performed. In cross-validation, a model built on a 13 V-J signature told ophthalmopathy apart from stable hyperthyroidism with under 90% sensitivity and 81% to 82% specificity, and in testing the same model reached 80%/75%. Most expanded thyroid clonotypes (frequency above 0.001) were also found in blood, which suggests that blood repertoires may mirror thyroid immune responses.

The CDR3 runs 14 residues from the cysteine to the phenylalanine. The read is trimmed to its CDR3 DNA, 42 bases read in frame from base 1. The germline V gene gives CDR1 as SNHLY and CDR2 as FYNNEI. Trimming removed 5 bases from V and 4 bases from J; the gene matches leave 4 bases unexplained. Amplification of TCR beta CDR3 regions was carried out from RNA transcripts. For the first round of RT-PCR on the TCR CDR3, the HTBI primer set was used together with the Qiagen OneStep RT-PCR kit. The libraries were constructed in a second round of multiplex PCR and then size-selected and purified. Libraries were sequenced paired-end with 100 bp reads on an Illumina HiSeq2000. From the authors' description of their analysis: SOAPnuke was used to process the raw data, throwing out any read that contained adapters or uncalled bases, had a mean Phred below 15, or lacked an exact constant-primer or identifier match. COPE v1.2.5 was used to merge high-quality paired reads, and clonotypes were defined as unique nucleotide sequences. MiTCR v1.1 was used to align the clonotypes against IMGT TRBV, TRBD and TRBJ reference segments. Analysis was restricted to V-J combinations with a frequency above 0.0001, which covered roughly 99% of repertoires. A TCS score was defined as the ratio between F50 (clonal expansion) and ExV (chaos), using BLOSUM62-based TCRdist between CDR3 peptides within each V-J. Welch's t-statistics and random forest reduced 500 to 650 V-J features to 10 to 15, which were used in a naive Bayes classifier (R e1071). The Morisita-Horn index was used to measure how similar the thyroid and blood repertoires were. The public reads were reprocessed in TCRdb via fastp at Q25 and MiXCR, keeping in-frame beta chains. Rows with one shared CDR3 protein collapse into an entry with the most common genes and DNA. It is TCRdb's table, rather than the study itself, that gives the V and J calls and clone size. The sample table lists 610,000 or so distinct CDR3 sequences, roughly 50% of them with a count of one. The ten most abundant clones make up around 7.7% of the sample.

This receptor was obtained from a woman aged 18-29 years with Graves' hyperthyroidism. The chain joins TRBV2 to TRBJ2-3, and TRBD2 matches 9 of the central bases. Specimen: peripheral blood or thyroid tissue (not recorded which). Read as DNA, the sequence is TGTGCCAGCAGTTTAGCGGGAGTGGCAGATACGCAGTATTTT. This translates into CASSLAGVADTQYF.